Listed here are 13 T cell receptor beta chains from one sample, sequenced in a study of cytomegalovirus exposure and HLA in healthy donors. This PCR relied on a set of 60 Vbeta primers and 13 Jbeta primers. Sequenced by immunoSEQ multiplex PCR; TCRdb stores in-frame clones only, minus some. The profile shows under 100,000 clones, about 70% of them singletons. The sequenced material came from PBMCs. These receptors were taken from a human donor in good health.

This clone has just a few counts. The chain is built from TRBV14 and TRBJ1-6, with a possible D match to TRBD1 (5 bases). V was trimmed by 0 bases and J by 9 bases, leaving 12 bases between them. This CDR3 region has 15 residues. CDR1 and CDR2 from the germline V gene are SGHDN and FVKESK. The CDR3, as DNA: TGTGCCAGCAGCCAAGATCCCGCAGGGCTTTCACCCCTCCACTTT. Translating gives CASSQDPAGLSPLHF.

The chain carries TRBV5-6 and TRBJ2-1, with D unclear. CDR1 and CDR2 from the germline V gene are SGHDT and YYEEEE. Between the trimmed V and J ends, which lost 1 base and 0 bases, there was a span of 11 bases. The CDR3 runs to 16 residues. The CDR3 bases are TGTGCCAGCAGCTTGATTGGGCCCAGCTCCTACAATGAGCAGTTCTTC. It specifies CASSLIGPSSYNEQFF.

This chain uses TRBV29-1 with TRBJ2-7; TRBD1 might be the D (6 bases). V was trimmed by 6 bases and J by 6 bases, leaving 21 bases between them. Germline V lookup: CDR1 SQVTM, CDR2 ANQGSEA. The CDR3 has 14 amino acids. The CDR3 sequence: CSVVYRVDQGEQYF. The CDR3 DNA reads as TGCAGCGTCGTGTACAGGGTTGATCAAGGCGAGCAGTACTTC.

The rearrangement uses TRBV5-1 and TRBJ2-1; D is uncertain. The CDR3 totals 13 residues. V dropped 0 bases and J dropped 8 bases, with 9 bases sitting between them. Germline V gene sequence: CDR1 SGHRS, CDR2 YFSETQ. For the CDR3, the DNA is TGCGCCAGCAGCTTGGAATGGTTAGATGAGCAGTTCTTC. It yields the protein CASSLEWLDEQFF.

This clone was seen a single time. This rearrangement joins TRBV2 to TRBJ2-7; 7 positions agree with TRBD1. The CDR3 has 16 residues. The V gene's germline CDR1 is SNHLY and CDR2 FYNNEI. The V and J ends lost 1 base and 0 bases, in that order; junction bases with no gene match: 6. CDR3 DNA: TGTGCCAGCAGTGAAGGATACAGGGGAAGCTCCTACGAGCAGTACTTC. Translated, it gives CASSEGYRGSSYEQYF.

The chain recombines TRBV5-1 with TRBJ2-1; 8 positions match TRBD2. The trim removed 0 bases at V and 4 bases at J, leaving 6 bases unmatched. CDR1 is SGHRS, CDR2 YFSETQ, per germline. The CDR3 loop spans 16 amino acids. The CDR3, as DNA: TGCGCCAGCAGCTTGGAATCGGGGGGGTATTACAATGAGCAGTTCTTC. Its translation is CASSLESGGYYNEQFF.

The gene calls are TRBV7-2 and TRBJ2-3; D might be TRBD2 (6 bases). This CDR3 has 17 amino acids. The germline V and J ends were trimmed by 5 bases and 1 base, with 19 bases remaining between them. Germline-derived CDR1 and CDR2 are SGHTA and FQGNSA. The CDR3 nucleotides read TGTGCCAGCAGCCCCCTGGGGGAATGGGGGGGCACAGATACGCAGTATTTT. This sequence encodes CASSPLGEWGGTDTQYF.

This clone was observed once. The chain employs TRBV5-1 and TRBJ2-3, with D possibly matching TRBD1 (6 bases). This CDR3 has 14 amino acids. V lost 4 bases and J 1 base, leaving 10 bases between the germline ends. CDR1 SGHRS and CDR2 YFSETQ come from the germline V gene. The CDR3 bases are TGCGCCAGCAGCACCAGGACAGGCACAGATACGCAGTATTTT. Its translation is CASSTRTGTDTQYF.

The chain uses TRBV13 and TRBJ2-5; 9 bases align to TRBD2. The J call is in doubt because the DNA end fits TRBJ2-7 better. The CDR3 extends over 16 amino acids. Germline V CDR1 and CDR2: PRHDT, FYEKMQ (reference sequence). The CDR3 DNA reads as TGTGCCAGCAGCTTAGGCGGGCTAGCGGGACTGGGCGAGCAGTACTTC. This translates into CASSLGGLAGLGEQYF.

The CDR3 sequence: CASSQEGQRFYEQYF. CDR3 in DNA: TGCGCCAGCAGCCAGGAGGGACAGAGATTCTACGAGCAGTACTTC. The J gene is TRBJ2-7, the V gene TRBV4-1; D is perhaps TRBD1 (7 bases). Trimming pared 3 bases from V and 3 bases from J, leaving 15 bases between. The germline V gene has CDR1 MGHRA and CDR2 YSYEKL. The CDR3 spans 15 residues.

The J gene is TRBJ1-1, the V gene TRBV10-2; TRBD1 is a possible D gene (6 bases). V lost 11 bases and J lost 1, with 11 bases in between. The CDR3 length is 12 residues. Germline V gene sequence: CDR1 WSHSY, CDR2 SAAADI. The CDR3 DNA is TGCGCCGCAGGACAGACGAACACTGAAGCTTTCTTT. Translated: CAAGQTNTEAFF.

The chain uses TRBV29-1 and TRBJ1-1; perhaps TRBD1 as D (5 bases). Germline CDR1 SQVTM, CDR2 ANQGSEA. This CDR3 has 13 residues. The V gene lost 3 bases and the J gene lost 0 bases, with 8 bases spanning the gap. The CDR3 DNA reads TGCAGCGTTGACCGGGGGATGAACACTGAAGCTTTCTTT. Its protein is CSVDRGMNTEAFF. The variable domain in full, with the rest retrieved from reference TRBV29-1 and TRBJ1-1, is SAVISQKPSRDICQRGTSLTIQCQVDSQVTMMFWYRQQPGQSLTLIATANQGSEATYESGFVIDKFPISRPNLTFSTLTVSNMSPEDSSIYLCSVDRGMNTEAFFGQGTRLTVV.

This clone has just a few counts. This chain links TRBV7-9 with TRBJ1-4; the match to TRBD1 covers 9 bases. Per the germline V gene, CDR1 is SEHNR and CDR2 is FQNEAQ (reference sequence). There are 15 residues in the CDR3. V shed 5 bases, J shed 8 bases, and the junction held 9 bases outside the gene matches. This chain's CDR3 is CASSHSGTGREKLFF. Written as DNA, the CDR3 is TGTGCCAGCAGCCATTCCGGGACAGGGCGCGAAAAACTGTTTTTT.